Here is one TCR beta chain with its context. Its antigen is undetermined. With 4 bases removed from V and 3 bases from J, the gap between germline ends came to 22 bases. This CDR3 is 17 amino acids long. The germline CDR1 and CDR2 sequences are LGHNA and YSLEER. This entry belongs to a study of T cells in localized non-small cell lung cancer. General study findings and limits: Across samples, adjacent lung featured a median around 56 of the top 100 tumor clones. In uninvolved adjacent lung, T cell clonality reached its highest value, exceeding tumor. Higher adjacent-lung clonality was associated with shorter survival.

Profiling relied on immunoSEQ multiplex PCR, and the TCRdb table lists in-frame clones only, not all of them. This sample yields approximately 40,000 clones, of which around 87% are seen a single time; 3% to 4.5% belongs to the top ten. The rearrangement joins TRBV4-3 to TRBJ2-7; D possibly corresponds to TRBD1 (6 bases). The TCR sequence derives from a man aged 18-55 years with stage I lung adenocarcinoma. The source material was peripheral blood, sampled before any cancer treatment. CDR3 residues: CASSPNPSGANLYEQYF. For the CDR3, the DNA is TGCGCCAGCAGCCCCAACCCCTCAGGGGCCAACCTCTACGAGCAGTACTTC.